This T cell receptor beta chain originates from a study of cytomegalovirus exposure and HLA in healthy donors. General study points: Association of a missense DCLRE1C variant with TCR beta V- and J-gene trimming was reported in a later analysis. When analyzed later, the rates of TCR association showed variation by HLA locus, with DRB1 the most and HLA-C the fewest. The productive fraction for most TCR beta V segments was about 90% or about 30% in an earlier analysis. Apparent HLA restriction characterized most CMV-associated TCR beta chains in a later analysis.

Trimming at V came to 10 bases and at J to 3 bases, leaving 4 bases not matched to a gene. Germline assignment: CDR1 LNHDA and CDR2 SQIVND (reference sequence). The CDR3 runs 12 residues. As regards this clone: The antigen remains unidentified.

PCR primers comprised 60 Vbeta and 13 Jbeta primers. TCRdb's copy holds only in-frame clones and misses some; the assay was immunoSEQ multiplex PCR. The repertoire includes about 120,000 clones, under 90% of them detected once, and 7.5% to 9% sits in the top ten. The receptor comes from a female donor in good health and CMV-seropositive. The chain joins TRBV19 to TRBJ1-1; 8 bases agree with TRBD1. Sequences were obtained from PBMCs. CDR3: CATLTGDTEAFF. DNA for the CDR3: TGTGCCACCTTGACAGGGGACACTGAAGCTTTCTTT.